Shown below are 30 T cell receptor beta chains from a single sample sequenced in a study of human T cells and chemical hapten exposure (dated by TCRdb to the early 2020s). The sample's time point label, decoded: patch test 3, about 24 weeks after DPC sensitization. The treatment or condition label for this specimen denotes: therapeutic diphenylcyclopropenone sensitization with weekly scalp DPC. Library prep was done by RACE. The listed sequencing device is NextSeq 500. Using fastp at Q25 and MiXCR, TCRdb reprocessed the public reads and kept productive beta chains. Every CDR3 protein is listed once, alongside the most common genes and DNA of its rows. In this sample the table shows more than 70,000 distinct CDR3 sequences, 11% of which occur a single time. Clones ranked in the top ten supply around 1% of the sample. Sequences were derived from whole blood, sampled in connection with sensitization to the hapten diphenylcyclopropenone (DPC). These receptors all come from a woman in her thirties with alopecia areata. Some clones in this sample may be carry-over from other donors' samples.

This clonotype came up a few times. The chain links TRBV20-1 to TRBJ2-1; TRBD2 matches at 13 bases. Unmatched junction bases numbered 12, after V lost 1 base and J lost 9 bases. From germline, CDR1 is DFQATT and CDR2 SNEGSKA (reference sequence). The CDR3 has 17 amino acids. The chain's CDR3 is CSARASSGLAGIIEQFF. The DNA of the CDR3 is TGCAGTGCTAGAGCCTCCTCGGGACTAGCGGGAATCATTGAGCAGTTCTTC.

This clonotype was seen more than once but under ten times. V is TRBV6-2 or TRBV6-3 and J is TRBJ2-1, with TRBD1 matching over 7 bases. Trimming cost V 0 bases and J 4 bases; bases outside gene matches: 6. The CDR3 totals 16 residues. Germline V CDR1 and CDR2: MNHEY, SVGEGT. This CDR3 reads CASSYSNRGQYNEQFF. The CDR3 bases are TGTGCCAGCAGTTACTCAAACAGGGGACAATACAATGAGCAGTTCTTC.

The genes are TRBV24-1 and TRBJ2-5; no definite D call. CDR3 length equals 13 residues. Germline V CDR1 and CDR2: KGHDR, SFDVKD. V gave up 4 bases and J gave up 0 bases, with 5 bases separating them. CDR3 sequence (DNA): TGTGCCACCAGTGACCCGTACCAAGAGACCCAGTACTTC. Translated: CATSDPYQETQYF.

This clonotype occurred a few times. The genes are TRBV5-4 and TRBJ2-1; D perhaps matches TRBD2 (5 bases). The germline CDR1 and CDR2 sequences are SGHNT and YYREEE (reference sequence). Trimming shortened V by 2 bases and J by 3 bases, and 12 bases separated the two germline ends. This CDR3 has 15 residues. The CDR3 reads CASSFDGVDYNEQFF. The CDR3 DNA follows: TGTGCCAGCAGCTTCGACGGGGTCGACTACAATGAGCAGTTCTTC.

This clonotype was seen repeatedly, ten times or more. V is TRBV28 and J is TRBJ2-5; D unclear. Germline V lookup: CDR1 MDHEN, CDR2 SYDVKM. There are 12 residues in the CDR3. V dropped 4 bases and J dropped 7 bases, with 10 bases sitting between them. The CDR3 here is CASSSFPGTQYF. CDR3 DNA sequence: TGTGCCAGCAGTTCATTTCCCGGGACCCAGTACTTC.

This clonotype came up many times. This chain connects TRBV6-1 to TRBJ1-6; 9 positions match TRBD1. The V gene end was trimmed by 8 bases and the J gene end by 8 bases; junction bases not matched to a gene: 4. Germline V gene sequence: CDR1 MNHNS, CDR2 SASEGT. The CDR3 spans 13 residues. CDR3 bases: TGTGCCAGCGGGGACAGGGTGGATTCACCCCTCCACTTT. Translated, it gives CASGDRVDSPLHF.

The chain couples TRBV3-1 to TRBJ2-7; D not resolved. This CDR3 has 13 amino acids. Germline V CDR1 and CDR2: LGHDT, YNNKEL (reference sequence). Trimming pared 3 bases from V and 4 bases from J, leaving 10 bases between. The CDR3 is CASSQGHRYEQYF. CDR3 bases: TGTGCCAGCAGCCAGGGTCATCGGTACGAGCAGTACTTC.

This clonotype was recorded many times. The V and J genes are TRBV29-1 and TRBJ2-5; D gene unclear. The CDR3 extends over 11 amino acids. Germline CDR1 and CDR2: SQVTM and ANQGSEA. V dropped 3 bases and J dropped 7 bases, with 9 bases sitting between them. DNA of the CDR3: TGCAGCGTTGAGGAGCGAGGGACCCAGTACTTC. Amino acid sequence: CSVEERGTQYF.

The chain links TRBV28 to TRBJ1-1; no definite D call. This CDR3 has 12 amino acids. V lost 3 bases, J lost 5 bases, and 7 bases lay in between. Germline CDR1 and CDR2: MDHEN and SYDVKM. The CDR3 DNA sequence: TGTGCCAGCAGTTTGCTGTCGACTGAAGCTTTCTTT. It is translated as CASSLLSTEAFF.

The gene calls are TRBV12-3 or TRBV12-4 and TRBJ2-4; D remains ambiguous. V was shortened by 3 bases and J by 12 bases, with 9 bases between the two germline ends. The CDR3 loop spans 11 amino acids. CDR3 sequence reads: CASSLGRHQYF. In DNA form, the CDR3 reads TGTGCCAGCAGTTTGGGCCGACATCAGTACTTC.

A word on this clonotype: A junction boundary mismatches the germline segment, possibly from a read error. The V and J genes are TRBV28 and TRBJ2-7, with 9 bases matching TRBD1. The CDR3 has 14 residues. CDR1 is MDHEN and CDR2 is SYDVKM in the germline V gene. The CDR3 sequence: CAIRGTGRMGEQHF. The CDR3 coding sequence is TGTGCCATTCGGGGGACAGGGAGGATGGGCGAGCAGCACTTC.

This clonotype was counted many times. CDR3 DNA sequence: TGCAGTGCTAGACGGGACTTGAACACCGGGGAGCTGTTTTTT. It yields the protein CSARRDLNTGELFF. The rearrangement links TRBV20-1 to TRBJ2-2; D possibly corresponds to TRBD2 (6 bases). The V gene's germline CDR1 is DFQATT and CDR2 SNEGSKA (reference sequence). Trimming took 2 bases from V and 1 from J, leaving 8 bases between them. There are 14 residues in the CDR3.

Many counts were recorded for this clonotype. The chain has TRBV20-1 and TRBJ2-3; 7 bases match TRBD2. CDR1 DFQATT and CDR2 SNEGSKA come from the germline V gene (reference sequence). Trimming took 1 base from V and 4 from J; bases not matched to a gene: 5. The CDR3 sequence is 14 residues long. The CDR3 DNA follows: TGCAGTGCTAGAGTTGCGGGAGTTTCAGATACGCAGTATTTT. It specifies CSARVAGVSDTQYF.

This clonotype has a count of ten or more. The chain uses TRBV7-9 and TRBJ2-3; the D call may be TRBD1 or TRBD2 (5 bases each). CDR1 and CDR2 (germline): SEHNR, FQNEAQ (reference sequence). This CDR3 spans 14 amino acids. Trimming removed 4 bases from V and 2 bases from J, with 10 bases in between. The CDR3 sequence is CASSYDGTTDTQYF. CDR3 nucleotides: TGTGCCAGCAGCTATGATGGGACCACAGATACGCAGTATTTT.

Ten or more counts support this clonotype. The rearrangement uses TRBV28 and TRBJ2-1, with 7 bases identical to TRBD2. The trim removed 5 bases at V and 6 bases at J, leaving 16 bases unmatched. The CDR3 sequence is 17 residues long. CDR1 and CDR2 from the germline V gene are MDHEN and SYDVKM. CDR3 region: CASSPPLEGGLRNEQFF. DNA for the CDR3: TGTGCCAGCAGTCCTCCCCTGGAGGGAGGGCTCCGCAATGAGCAGTTCTTC.

This clonotype was detected only a few times. The V gene is TRBV2, the J gene TRBJ1-1, with TRBD1 matching 7 bases. Germline V gene lookup returns CDR1 SNHLY and CDR2 FYNNEI. The junction had 11 bases not matched to a gene; V was cut back by 6 bases and J by 1 base. The CDR3 contains 16 residues. This chain's CDR3 is CASSPRAGGTNTEAFF. The DNA for the CDR3 is TGTGCCAGCAGCCCACGGGCAGGGGGGACGAACACTGAAGCTTTCTTT.

The sample holds a few counts of this clonotype. The V and J genes are TRBV12-2 and TRBJ2-1; TRBD2 is taken as the D call from the table, unchecked against the DNA. TRBV12-2 is labeled a pseudogene. This CDR3 comprises 15 residues. CDR3 loop: CASRPPSGGYNEQFF. The CDR3 DNA reads as TGTGCAAGTCGCCCTCCTAGCGGGGGTTACAATGAGCAGTTCTTC.

The chain couples TRBV28 to TRBJ2-1, with TRBD2 identical over 8 bases. Germline-derived CDR1 and CDR2 are MDHEN and SYDVKM. The length of the CDR3 is 15 residues. Trimming at V came to 4 bases and at J to 9 bases, leaving 11 bases not matched to a gene. CDR3 amino acids: CASSWSSGSVGEQFF. CDR3 DNA sequence: TGTGCCAGCAGTTGGTCGAGCGGGAGTGTTGGTGAGCAGTTCTTC.

This clonotype was recorded at least ten times. This sequence joins TRBV29-1 and TRBJ2-1; D ambiguous. The CDR3 is 11 amino acids. Deletions cut 4 bases from V and 8 bases from J, with 9 bases between. Germline CDR1 and CDR2: SQVTM and ANQGSEA. DNA for the CDR3: TGCAGCGTTGTGGGTTTCTATGAGCAGTTCTTC. As protein: CSVVGFYEQFF.

This clonotype was recorded a few times. V gene TRBV30 combines with J gene TRBJ2-1; maybe TRBD2 (6 bases). Looked up from germline, CDR1 is GTSNPN and CDR2 is SVGIG (reference sequence). With 2 bases removed from V and 5 bases from J, the gap between germline ends came to 10 bases. CDR3 length: 13 residues. CDR3 region: CAWSYRENNEQFF. The CDR3 DNA sequence: TGTGCCTGGAGTTACCGGGAGAACAATGAGCAGTTCTTC.

The chain combines TRBV4-2 with TRBJ2-3; D gene unclear. V was clipped by 3 bases and J by 6 bases, with 13 bases between them. Germline CDR1 is LGHNA and CDR2 is YNFKEQ. The CDR3 is 14 amino acids. The CDR3 DNA reads TGTGCCAGCAGCCAGCCGCTCACCCGGGATACGCAGTATTTT. This gives the protein CASSQPLTRDTQYF.

This clonotype was counted many times. The V and J genes are TRBV29-1 and TRBJ2-1, with TRBD1 as a possible D gene (5 bases). CDR1 is SQVTM and CDR2 is ANQGSEA in the germline V gene. The CDR3 is made up of 13 amino acids. The V and J ends lost 8 bases and 5 bases respectively, with 16 bases between them. The CDR3: CSMGPGGNNEQFF. The CDR3 nucleotides read TGCAGCATGGGGCCGGGCGGAAACAATGAGCAGTTCTTC.

In this sample, this clonotype turned up a few times. The gene calls are TRBV4-3 and TRBJ2-1; TRBD2 agrees at 7 bases. After removal of 0 bases from V and 3 bases from J, the junction contained 5 bases not matched to a gene. This CDR3 has 16 residues. In germline, CDR1 is LGHNA, CDR2 YSLEER. Here the CDR3 DNA reads TGCGCCAGCAGCCAAGAAACCCAGCGGGGCTACAATGAGCAGTTCTTC. Its protein is CASSQETQRGYNEQFF.

About this clonotype itself: At one of its ends the junction is not consistent with the germline gene, which may arise from a read error. The rearrangement uses TRBV4-3 and TRBJ1-2; perhaps TRBD1 as D (6 bases). Germline CDR1 LGHNA, CDR2 YSLEER. The CDR3 extends over 15 amino acids. CDR3 in DNA: TGCGCCAGAAGCCAAGCTGACAGGTCTAACTATGGCTACACCTTC. This codes for CARSQADRSNYGYTF.

J is TRBJ1-2 and V is TRBV28; D might be TRBD1 (5 bases). Between the trimmed V and J ends, which lost 11 bases and 2 bases, there was a span of 15 bases. Germline V gene data show CDR1 as MDHEN and CDR2 as SYDVKM. The CDR3 extends over 13 amino acids. The CDR3 sequence is CAGAQGTNYGYTF. CDR3 sequence (DNA): TGTGCCGGGGCCCAGGGAACGAACTATGGCTACACCTTC.

The CDR3 loop is CASSLAAGESYEQYF. Written as DNA, the CDR3 is TGCGCCAGCAGCCTGGCAGCGGGGGAATCCTACGAGCAGTACTTC. The gene calls are TRBV4-3 and TRBJ2-7; 8 bases agree with TRBD2. CDR1 LGHNA and CDR2 YSLEER come from the germline V gene. The CDR3 is 15 amino acids. J lost 1 base, V lost 4 bases, and 6 bases had no gene match.

The chain joins TRBV28 to TRBJ1-1; the D is unclear. The germline gives CDR1 MDHEN, CDR2 SYDVKM. With 3 bases removed from V and 6 bases from J, the gap between germline ends came to 11 bases. CDR3 length: 13 amino acids. CDR3 protein: CASSFWGIPEAFF. CDR3 nucleotides: TGTGCCAGCAGTTTCTGGGGTATCCCTGAAGCTTTCTTT.

The chain carries TRBV12-3 or TRBV12-4 and TRBJ1-2; TRBD1 might be the D (6 bases). V lost 7 bases and J 5 bases, leaving 17 bases between the germline ends. The CDR3 spans 14 residues. The CDR3: CASTLYGTKYGYTF. The CDR3 DNA follows: TGTGCCAGCACCCTTTATGGGACAAAGTATGGCTACACCTTC.

The V call is TRBV6-2 or TRBV6-3, the J call TRBJ1-2, with D possibly matching TRBD1 (5 bases). The CDR3 length is 12 residues. The V end lost 2 bases, the J end lost 4 bases, and 5 bases lay between the germline ends. Germline V gene data show CDR1 as MNHEY and CDR2 as SVGEGT. CDR3 sequence reads: CASSYQGYGYTF. The CDR3 nucleotides read TGTGCCAGCAGTTACCAGGGCTATGGCTACACCTTC.

In its sample, this clonotype was seen many times. The rearrangement uses TRBV7-9 and TRBJ2-6; no clear D. The CDR3 covers 15 residues. Trimming removed 1 base from V and 1 base from J, with 5 bases in between. The germline CDR1 and CDR2 sequences are SEHNR and FQNEAQ (reference sequence). CDR3 coding DNA: TGTGCCAGCAGCTTAGGCGCTTCTGGGGCCAACGTCCTGACTTTC. As protein: CASSLGASGANVLTF. The full variable domain, with the rest looked up from reference TRBV7-9 and TRBJ2-6, is DTGVSQNPRHKITKRGQNVTFRCDPISEHNRLYWYRQTLGQGPEFLTYFQNEAQLEKSRLLSDRFSAERPKGSFSTLEIQRTEQGDSAMYLCASSLGASGANVLTFGAGSRLTVL.